Here is one T cell receptor beta chain with its context. Its antigen is unidentified. Clones were sequenced by immunoSEQ multiplex PCR, and TCRdb holds only the in-frame ones, with some missing. Of approximately 60,000 clones detected, roughly 80% appear once; the ten largest clones hold less than 5.5%. It was focal radiation plus CTLA-4 blockade with ipilimumab that patients with chemo-refractory metastatic non-small-cell lung cancer received. This sample stems from a study of radiotherapy plus CTLA-4 blockade in lung cancer. As for the study in general: Objective responses emerged in about 20% of patients, and 30% to 40% attained disease control. Points from the study as a whole: The best prediction of response reportedly came from early blood T cell clone dynamics, with interferon-beta.

Trimming removed 2 bases from V and 5 bases from J, with 9 bases in between. Germline V gene data show CDR1 as MNHEY and CDR2 as SVGAGI. This CDR3 is 13 amino acids long. The receptor was derived from a human donor with non-small cell lung cancer who had a complete response to radiotherapy plus ipilimumab. The starting material was peripheral blood, obtained from a patient treated with radiotherapy plus ipilimumab. The gene calls are TRBV6-5 and TRBJ1-2, with D unclear. The CDR3 reads CASSYELRYGYTF. CDR3 nucleotides: TGTGCCAGCAGTTACGAGCTTCGGTATGGCTACACCTTC.